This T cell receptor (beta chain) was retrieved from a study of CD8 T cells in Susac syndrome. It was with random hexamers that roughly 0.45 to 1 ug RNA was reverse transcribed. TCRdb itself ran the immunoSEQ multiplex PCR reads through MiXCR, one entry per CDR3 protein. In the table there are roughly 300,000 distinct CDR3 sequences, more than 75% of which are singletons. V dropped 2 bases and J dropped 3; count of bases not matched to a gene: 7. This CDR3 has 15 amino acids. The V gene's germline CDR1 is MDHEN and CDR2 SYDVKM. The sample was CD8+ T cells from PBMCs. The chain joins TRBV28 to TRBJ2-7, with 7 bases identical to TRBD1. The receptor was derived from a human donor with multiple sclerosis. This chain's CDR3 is CASSLRPGTVYEQYF. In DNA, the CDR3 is TGTGCCAGCAGTTTACGGCCCGGGACAGTCTACGAGCAGTACTTC.